This T cell receptor beta chain emerged from a study of patients and donors after allogeneic stem cell transplantation. One entry per CDR3 protein results from TCRdb running MiXCR on the RT-PCR reads. The repertoire holds around 240,000 distinct CDR3 sequences, with 11% to 15% as singletons. This clonotype has only a few counts. Germline CDR1 reads LGHDT; CDR2 reads YNNKEL (reference sequence). This CDR3 contains 16 residues. Trimming removed 0 bases from V and 0 bases from J, with 8 bases in between. The chain uses TRBV3-1 and TRBJ1-4; no firm D call. Sequenced material: blood, either unsorted or a sorted T cell fraction (not recorded which). This TCR derives from a human donor who was either an allogeneic HSCT recipient or a stem cell or donor lymphocyte infusion donor (not recorded which). It is not recorded whose cells these are; they may come from a transplant donor. The CDR3: CASSQDWLATNEKLFF. The CDR3 region has the DNA TGTGCCAGCAGCCAAGATTGGCTTGCAACTAATGAAAAACTGTTTTTT.